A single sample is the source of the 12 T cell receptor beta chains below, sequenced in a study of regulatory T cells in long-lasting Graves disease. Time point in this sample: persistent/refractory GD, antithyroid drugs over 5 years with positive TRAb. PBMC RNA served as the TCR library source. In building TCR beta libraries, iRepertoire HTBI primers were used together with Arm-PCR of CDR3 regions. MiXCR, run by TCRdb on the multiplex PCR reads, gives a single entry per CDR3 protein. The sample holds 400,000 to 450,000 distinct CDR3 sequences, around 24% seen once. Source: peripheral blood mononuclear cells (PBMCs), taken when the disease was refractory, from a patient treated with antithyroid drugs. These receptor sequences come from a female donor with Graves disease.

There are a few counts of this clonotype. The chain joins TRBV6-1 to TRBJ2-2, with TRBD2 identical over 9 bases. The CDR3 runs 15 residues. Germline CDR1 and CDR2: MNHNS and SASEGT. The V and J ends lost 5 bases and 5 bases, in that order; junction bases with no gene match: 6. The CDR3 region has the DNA TGTGCCAGCAGTTACCCTAGCGGGACTACCGGGGAGCTGTTTTTT. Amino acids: CASSYPSGTTGELFF.

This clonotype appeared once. CDR3 region: CASSPPGLAGVYEQFF. The CDR3 bases are TGTGCCAGCAGCCCCCCCGGACTAGCGGGAGTCTATGAGCAGTTCTTC. This rearrangement joins TRBV3-1 to TRBJ2-1; 13 bases map to TRBD2. The germline V gene has CDR1 LGHDT and CDR2 YNNKEL (reference sequence). J was trimmed by 8 bases and V by 4 bases; bases with no gene match: 8. This CDR3 has 16 amino acids.

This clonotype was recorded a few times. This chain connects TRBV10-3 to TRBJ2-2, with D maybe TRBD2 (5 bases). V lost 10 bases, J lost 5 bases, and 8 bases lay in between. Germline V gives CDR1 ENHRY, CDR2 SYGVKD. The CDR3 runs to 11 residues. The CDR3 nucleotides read TGTGCCACGGAGGCGACCGGGGAGCTGTTTTTT. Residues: CATEATGELFF.

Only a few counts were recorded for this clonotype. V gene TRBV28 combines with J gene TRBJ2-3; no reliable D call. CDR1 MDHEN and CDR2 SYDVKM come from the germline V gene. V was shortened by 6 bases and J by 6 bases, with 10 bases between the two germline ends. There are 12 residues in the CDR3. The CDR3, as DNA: TGTGCCAGCAGCCGTCCTCCCGATACGCAGTATTTT. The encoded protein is CASSRPPDTQYF.

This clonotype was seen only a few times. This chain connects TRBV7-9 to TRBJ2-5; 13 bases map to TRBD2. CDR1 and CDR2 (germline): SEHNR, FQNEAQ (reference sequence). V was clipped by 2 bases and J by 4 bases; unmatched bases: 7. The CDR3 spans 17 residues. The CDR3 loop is CASSLRGLAGVSETQYF. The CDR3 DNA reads TGTGCCAGCAGCTTAAGAGGACTAGCGGGAGTTTCAGAGACCCAGTACTTC.

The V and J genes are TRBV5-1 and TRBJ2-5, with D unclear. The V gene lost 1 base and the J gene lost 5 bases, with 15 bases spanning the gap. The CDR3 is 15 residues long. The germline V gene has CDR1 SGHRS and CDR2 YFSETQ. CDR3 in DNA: TGCGCCAGCAGCTTGCCGGAGACGGTTGGGGAGACCCAGTACTTC. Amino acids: CASSLPETVGETQYF.

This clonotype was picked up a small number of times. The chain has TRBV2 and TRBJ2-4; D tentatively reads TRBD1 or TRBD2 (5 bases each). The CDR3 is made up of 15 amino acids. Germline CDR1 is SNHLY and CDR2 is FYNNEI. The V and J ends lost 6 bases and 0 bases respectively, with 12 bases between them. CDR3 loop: CASRRDEVAKNIQYF. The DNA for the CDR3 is TGTGCCAGCAGAAGGGACGAGGTAGCCAAAAACATTCAGTACTTC.

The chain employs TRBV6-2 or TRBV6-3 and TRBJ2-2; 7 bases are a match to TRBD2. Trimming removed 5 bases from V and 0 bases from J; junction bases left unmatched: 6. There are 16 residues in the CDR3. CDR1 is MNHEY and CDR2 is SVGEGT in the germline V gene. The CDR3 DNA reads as TGTGCCAGCAGTCCGAGTGGGGGGGCGAACACCGGGGAGCTGTTTTTT. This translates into CASSPSGGANTGELFF.

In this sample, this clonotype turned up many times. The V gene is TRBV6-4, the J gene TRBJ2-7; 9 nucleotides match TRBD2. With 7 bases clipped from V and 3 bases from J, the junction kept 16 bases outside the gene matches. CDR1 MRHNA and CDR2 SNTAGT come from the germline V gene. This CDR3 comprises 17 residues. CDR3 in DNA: TGTGCCAGCAACAGCTTACGCTCTAGCGGGACCTTCTACGAGCAGTACTTC. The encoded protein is CASNSLRSSGTFYEQYF.

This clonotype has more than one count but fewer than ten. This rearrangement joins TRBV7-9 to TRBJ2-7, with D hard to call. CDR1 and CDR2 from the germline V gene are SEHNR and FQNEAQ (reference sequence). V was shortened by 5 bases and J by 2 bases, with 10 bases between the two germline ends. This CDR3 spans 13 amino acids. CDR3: CASSPKTTYEQYF. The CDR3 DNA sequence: TGTGCCAGCAGCCCAAAGACGACCTACGAGCAGTACTTC.

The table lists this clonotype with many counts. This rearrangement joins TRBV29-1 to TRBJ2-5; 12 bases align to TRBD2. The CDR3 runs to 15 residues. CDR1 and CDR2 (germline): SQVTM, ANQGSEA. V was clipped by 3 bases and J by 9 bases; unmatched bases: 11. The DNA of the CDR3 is TGCAGCGTTGACAGAAGACTAGCGGGAGAAGCATCCCAGTACTTC. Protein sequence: CSVDRRLAGEASQYF.

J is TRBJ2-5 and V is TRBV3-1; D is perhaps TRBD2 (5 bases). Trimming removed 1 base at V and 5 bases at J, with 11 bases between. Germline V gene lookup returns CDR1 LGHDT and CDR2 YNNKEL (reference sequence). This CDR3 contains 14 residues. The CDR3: CASSQAGSVETQYF. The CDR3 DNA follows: TGTGCCAGCAGCCAAGCGGGTAGCGTCGAGACCCAGTACTTC.